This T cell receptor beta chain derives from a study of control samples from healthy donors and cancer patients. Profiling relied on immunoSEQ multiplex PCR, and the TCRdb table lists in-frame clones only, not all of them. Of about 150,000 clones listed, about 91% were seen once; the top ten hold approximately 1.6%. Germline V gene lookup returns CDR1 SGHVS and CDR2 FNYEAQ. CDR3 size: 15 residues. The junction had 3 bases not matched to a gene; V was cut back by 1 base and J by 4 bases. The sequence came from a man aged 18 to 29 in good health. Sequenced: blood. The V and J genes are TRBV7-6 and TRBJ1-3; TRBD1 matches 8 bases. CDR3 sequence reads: CASSLEDRAGNTIYF. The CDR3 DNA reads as TGTGCCAGCAGCTTAGAGGACAGGGCCGGAAACACCATATATTTT.